A selection of T cell receptor beta chains follows, all from one sample in a study of shared clonotypes between healthy human individuals. The repertoire was sequenced with immunoSEQ multiplex PCR; TCRdb's copy has only in-frame clones and lacks some. The sample lists some 800,000 clones; more than 85% were seen once. The sequencing sample was made of naive CD8+ T cells sorted from blood. These receptors all come from a man aged 25-45 years in good health. CDR3s include the opening cysteine and the closing phenylalanine or tryptophan. Rows give clone size only sometimes, using once, few, many, or a class for an expanded clone.

CASSARGRGRSYEQYF	.	TRBV19	TRBJ2-7
CASHRLAGGLRDNEQFF	once	TRBV7-8	TRBJ2-1
CASSSSGLTDTQYF	once	TRBV7-9	TRBJ2-3
CASSLAAVAGGGDTQYF	.	TRBV7-6	TRBJ2-3
CASSIEGSKYNEQFF	.	TRBV19	TRBJ2-1
CASSIGFLDAGTSVTYEQYF	.	TRBV19	TRBJ2-7
CASSPADRGREIPYGYTF	.	TRBV7-9	TRBJ1-2
CASSLASGRAWYEQYF	.	TRBV5-5	TRBJ2-7
CASSLTLLAGGGEQYF	.	TRBV7-2	TRBJ2-7
CASSLRPGEQYF	.	TRBV7-9	TRBJ2-7
CASSFRGLTGELFF	once	TRBV27	TRBJ2-2
CASSQGPPDEQFF	.	TRBV18	TRBJ2-1
CASSEPGRRMGYTF	.	TRBV27	TRBJ1-2
CASSYQTRWMHGKKGF	.	TRBV6-5	TRBJ2-7
CASYAGVDEQYF	.	TRBV6-6	TRBJ2-7
CASSALAGRGVEQYF	.	TRBV9	TRBJ2-7
CASSLYPSDGYTF	.	TRBV27	TRBJ1-2
CASSYGPNSNQPQHF	.	TRBV6-6	TRBJ1-5
CASSYLAGSSYEQYF	.	TRBV11-2	TRBJ2-7
CASSEGRGTYNEQFF	.	TRBV2	TRBJ2-1
CASSGRDIEQYF	.	TRBV11-3	TRBJ2-7
CASSIQLAGGPSYEQYF	.	TRBV19	TRBJ2-7
CASSETGGNYEQYF	.	TRBV28	TRBJ2-7
CSANGRVTGELFF	.	TRBV29-1	TRBJ2-2
CASSLTGAGYEQYF	.	TRBV27	TRBJ2-7
CASSHGQGAVFF	few	TRBV27	TRBJ1-4
CASSQVVGGLTDTQYF	.	TRBV4-3	TRBJ2-3
CSVEIRGTETYEQYF	.	TRBV29-1	TRBJ2-7
CASLASHNEQFF	.	TRBV7-9	TRBJ2-1
CASSWAGEGSYEQYF	.	TRBV27	TRBJ2-7
CASSQKGLDNEQFF	.	TRBV5-5	TRBJ2-1
CASSQIGSGANVLTF	.	TRBV14	TRBJ2-6
CASSLVGLAEYNEQFF	.	TRBV7-2	TRBJ2-1
CASSPRTSDAGELFF	.	TRBV18	TRBJ2-2
CASSLEASGRLYEQYF	.	TRBV5-1	TRBJ2-7
CASRKGGELFF	.	TRBV27	TRBJ2-2
CASSSRQVPEQFF	.	TRBV7-3	TRBJ2-1
CASSQRTVTSTDTQYF	.	TRBV4-1	TRBJ2-3
CASSSPGVGPQPQHF	.	TRBV11-2	TRBJ1-5
CASSHDQKSDRATNEKLFF	.	TRBV7-9	TRBJ1-4
CASSLKRLNEQFF	once	TRBV7-2	TRBJ2-1
CASSPGLGVAYEQYF	once	TRBV7-9	TRBJ2-7
CASSELGGRLNTEAFF	.	TRBV6-1	TRBJ1-1
CATSLLGGEQFF	once	TRBV15	TRBJ2-1
CASSSFFQGLGTGELFF	.	TRBV11-2	TRBJ2-2
CSVDQGRRGTDTQYF	.	TRBV29-1	TRBJ2-3
CASSLWTGPTDTQYF	.	TRBV19	TRBJ2-3
CASSEVAREAGDTQYF	.	TRBV2	TRBJ2-3
CASSLYGNEKLFF	.	TRBV28	TRBJ1-4
CASSLVAGGTGELFF	.	TRBV7-2	TRBJ2-2
CAWRSQSGRGYNEQFF	.	TRBV30	TRBJ2-1
CASSLSGREDEQFF	.	TRBV18	TRBJ2-1
CASSRIRTGDSKGLFF	.	TRBV27	TRBJ1-4
CASSLYPYEQYF	many	TRBV27	TRBJ2-7
CASMIEPRTGELFF	.	TRBV6-1	TRBJ2-2
CASSLGGQVSYEQYF	.	TRBV7-2	TRBJ2-7
CASSIGYSGNSYNEQFF	.	TRBV25-1	TRBJ2-1
CASSSRDPTDTQYF	.	TRBV27	TRBJ2-3
CASAISGRPGGELFF	.	TRBV14	TRBJ2-2
CASSLRGARTDTQYF	.	TRBV28	TRBJ2-3